What follows describes a single T cell receptor (beta chain). The specificity of this receptor is unknown. Per-base qualities were not stored, and no clone one base away is much larger. The CDR3 measures 13 amino acids from cysteine to phenylalanine. Kept here is only the CDR3 DNA, which spans 39 bases and is read in frame from base 1. V and J lose 5 bases and 5 bases, and a span of 11 bases separates them. The germline V gene (reference sequence) gives CDR1 as SEHNR and CDR2 as FQNEAQ. The data are from a study of cytomegalovirus exposure and HLA in healthy donors (dated by TCRdb to the late 2010s). For the study in its entirety: According to an earlier analysis of several hundred of the donors, some 180 million T cells yielded 117 million unique TCR beta sequences and 250 to 350 Gb of sequence data. In a later genetic analysis, genome-wide SNP genotypes for about 65% of the 666 donors were used, and that subset was treated as a discovery cohort. Using immunosequencing, the study profiled T cell repertoires from 666 subjects and related those repertoires to cytomegalovirus serostatus. Besides the first cohort of roughly 660 subjects, a separate validation cohort made up of 120 different subjects was used. Roughly five DR-DQ haplotypes were handled as single units for association and clustering, since linkage in the cohort was strong. Both class I and class II loci were covered by HLA typing, at four-digit resolution. Typing coverage varied by locus: roughly 629-630 donors for A, B, C, DRB1 and DQB1; roughly 500 for DQA1; some 610 for DPA1; 400 to 480 for DPB1. The study combined high-throughput TCR immunosequencing, statistical association of individual TCRs with disease status, and machine learning to predict cytomegalovirus infection status. A later analysis re-analyzed previously published TCR beta repertoires from hundreds of donors and added high-resolution HLA genotyping to study TCR occurrence patterns. Rather than drawing on any new phenotypic data, the later analysis identified candidate immune exposures from TCR beta sequences and the way those sequences occurred across donors. The study aimed to test whether cataloging public T cell receptors could reveal signatures of past pathogen exposure. An early release that covered roughly 600 HLA-typed donors contained around 300 gigabases of sequencing data and 85 million to 100 million unique TCR sequences. Alongside the repertoire data, information on donor age, sex, ethnicity and CMV serostatus was compiled. Every discovery cohort repertoire had been produced on one sequencing platform. The genetic ancestry cluster associated with self-reported Caucasian donors included 81% of the 350 to 500 genotyped donors. Across some 400 genotyped donors of the cohort, an average of approximately 240,000 unique TCR beta nucleotide sequences per donor were sequenced, and roughly 17% of those sequences were non-productive. To decide whether each TCR beta V gene segment behaved as functional or pseudogenic, an earlier analysis of some 580 of the donors relied on high-throughput TCR beta sequencing.

The cohort consisted of some 670 healthy bone marrow donors. Cohort members were all nominally healthy when sampled, although unrecorded immune exposures were likely present. The donor was CMV seronegative and belonged to the group of over 350 seronegative cohort members. A peripheral blood sample was provided by each donor, and peripheral blood mononuclear cells were used for TCR beta sequencing. The Qiagen DNeasy Blood Extraction Kit was used to extract genomic DNA from the blood cell samples. Library prep was done by the immunoSEQ multiplex PCR assay. For the multiplex PCR, a mixture combining 60 forward primers for TCR Vbeta segments and 13 reverse primers for TCR Jbeta segments was used. A multiplex PCR assay on genomic DNA amplified the CDR3 region of rearranged TCR beta genes. Amplified TCR beta libraries were sequenced as 87-base-pair reads on the Illumina HiSeq System. The original pipeline was this. A later analysis tallied 75 million to 85 million unique TCR beta chains across the roughly 610 repertoires, and 10 million to 11 million of those chains were shared by two or more donors. A nearest-neighbor algorithm error-corrected the raw reads and collapsed the reads into unique sequences, merging closely related sequences to remove PCR and sequencing errors. V, D and J gene segments were assigned by aligning CDR3 sequences to IMGT reference sequences. For a sequence to be retained, a match of at least six nucleotides to both a V gene segment and a J gene segment was required. Rearrangements were called productive when the CDR3 lacked stop codons and stayed in frame with V and J; all others were non-productive. Following IMGT convention, CDR3 was defined as the stretch from the second conserved V-encoded cysteine up to the conserved J-encoded phenylalanine. In an earlier analysis of roughly 580 of the donors, sequences lacking an unambiguous match to a single V gene segment were excluded. An earlier analysis of a few hundred of the donors called V segments functional above 56.7% productive rearrangements and segregating when the between-donor standard deviation exceeded 5%. A statistical classification framework was built to diagnose cytomegalovirus status from the catalog of TCR beta chain sequences. A later analysis assigned V and J genes by comparing TCR nucleotide sequences with IMGT/GENE-DB human TR gene sequences. The TCRdist pipeline was used in a later analysis to assign CDR3 sequences and most-parsimonious VDJ recombination scenarios. In a later analysis, each TCR beta chain was defined by its CDR3 amino acid sequence together with its V-gene family, and reads lacking a unique V-gene family were excluded. In a later analysis, approximately 590 highly shared, low-generation-probability nucleotide sequences were removed to address suspected cross-contamination and a sequencing artifact. In a later analysis, a clonal expansion index for each public chain was calculated from normalized within-repertoire ranks of inferred template counts. A later analysis computed generation probabilities with a VDJ recombination model fitted to out-of-frame rearrangements, and checked the results against IGoR. Hypergeometric tests were used in a later analysis to score TCR-TCR, TCR-HLA and TCR-CMV co-occurrence, with a repertoire-size bias correction applied to the TCR pairs. False discovery rates were estimated in a later analysis by permuting HLA or CMV assignments 20 times. In a later analysis, co-occurring TCRs were grouped using DBSCAN, with TCRdist sequence similarity added in when clustering inside HLA-allele-positive subsets. Repertoires with fewer than 30,000 or more than 120,000 public chains, plus five repertoires with anomalous nucleotide sharing, were excluded from co-occurrence clustering. Held by TCRdb, this immuneACCESS table contains in-frame sequences only and omits some clones. Under half of the omission traces to an unresolved V gene where checked; the cause of the rest is unknown. That table gives V, J and clone size, and the DNA gave D and trimming. The sample has 85,000 to 130,000 clones on record, roughly 82% of them singletons. Around 1.2% of the sample is in the top ten clones.

What the authors observed across the whole study: In an earlier analysis of roughly 500 of the donors, most TCR beta V segments appeared in productive rearrangements about 90% or about 30% of the time, broadly matching IMGT annotations. A cluster of highly shared sequence variants was judged likely to represent a technical artifact of the sequencing pipeline. In a later analysis, HLA-associated TCR beta chains showed more clonal expansion and lower generation probabilities than non-associated chains that were equally common. A further reported finding was that TCR beta sequences accurately predicted the HLA-A and HLA-B alleles for most subjects in the first cohort. Compared with the 666-donor mean, donors in an Asian-associated ancestry cluster had fewer N-insertions in productive TCRs, according to a later genetic analysis. When HLA alleles, especially DR and DQ, strongly co-occurred, attributing TCR associations to individual alleles was difficult. The earlier analysis of a few hundred of the donors excluded about 16 rarely observed V segments, including chromosome 9 orphons, because counts were too low. Because some donors lacked HLA typing at each locus, the association tests relied only on the typed subset. A few of the identified cytomegalovirus-associated TCR beta chains were confirmed in vitro to be specific for cytomegalovirus antigens. According to a later analysis, TCR association rates differed among HLA loci, with DRB1 alleles showing the most associated TCRs and HLA-C alleles showing the fewest. The classifier was reported to diagnose cytomegalovirus status with high specificity and sensitivity in both the original and validation cohorts. The authors suggested that the approach could potentially be generalized to other disease states and immunological phenotypes. Only TCR beta chains were sequenced in this cohort, and the absence of alpha or paired-chain data limited detectable features. Sequencing depth was assumed to be roughly uniform across donors in the presence/absence analyses, though that assumption may not hold. Most TCR sequences were observed very rarely across donors, whereas some public TCRs were present in many individuals. A total of 150 to 200 TCR beta chains were listed by the study as associated with cytomegalovirus. The 87-base-pair reads could not distinguish some IMGT-functional V segments, including TRBV6-2 and TRBV6-3, so those segments were excluded. According to a later analysis, most CMV-associated TCR beta chains appeared to be HLA-restricted, and the HLA associations seemed to be driven largely by CMV exposure. Specific HLA alleles were associated with 16,951 TCR beta sequences at a false discovery rate of 0.05 in a later analysis. A later analysis reported that several top co-occurrence clusters appeared linked to parvovirus B19, influenza, CMV and Epstein-Barr virus. V-gene and J-gene trimming of TCR beta chains was associated with a missense DCLRE1C variant in a later genetic analysis, and the association was replicated in an independent cohort. Linkage disequilibrium might explain the correlated functional status among segregating V segments, but an unknown experimental factor could not be ruled out. Immune exposure information for the cohort was limited to CMV serostatus.

Sequences were obtained from PBMCs. The TCR comes from a woman aged 18-35 years in good health and CMV-seronegative. The rearranged chain carries TRBV7-9 and TRBJ2-3; no D gene is confidently identified. The DNA reads TGTGCCAGCAGCCGCATGATGCGAGATACGCAGTATTTT. It translates to CASSRMMRDTQYF.